This T cell receptor (beta chain) stems from a study of T cell clonotyping in hematopoietic cell transplantation. Indicated time point: recipient sample about 28 days before transplant, after cytoreduction. The protocol was immunoSEQ multiplex PCR, while the TCRdb copy is restricted to in-frame clones and leaves out a portion. Of about 13,000 clones listed, roughly 83% are singletons. CDR3 length: 13 residues. The germline V gene encodes CDR1 SGHAT and CDR2 FQNNGV. V was pared by 5 bases and J by 6 bases, with 14 bases between. Study conclusions and caveats: Graft donor and pretransplant recipient Inverse Simpson Index values predicted broader posttransplant TCR diversity. CD4 and CD8 repertoire contributions could not be separated without sorting. At the given depth, recipient repertoires were over 97% de novo clonotypes.

Turning to this clone: As yet, its antigen is unknown.

This specimen was peripheral blood mononuclear cells, taken before stem cell transplant. This chain links TRBV11-2 with TRBJ2-7; a possible D gene is TRBD1 (6 bases). The sequence derives from a man aged 55 to 69 with acute myeloid leukemia. Some clones in this sample may be carry-over from other donors' samples. The CDR3 DNA follows: TGTGCCAGCAGCAGAAGACAGGTCGGCGAGCAGTACTTC. It translates to CASSRRQVGEQYF.